The clone carrying this T cell receptor beta chain was picked up many times. This CDR3 region has 16 residues. Per germline, CDR1 LNHDA and CDR2 SQIVND (reference sequence). V lost 2 bases to trimming and J lost 1 base, with 12 bases between them. Produced via immunoSEQ multiplex PCR; TCRdb's table is partial and in-frame only. The profile covers some 99,000 clones, with roughly 80% appearing a single time and 15% to 20% taken by the ten largest. The data stem from a study of blood T cell repertoires in COVID-19. Study information: The samples span acute and convalescent COVID-19 from the United States, Italy and Spain.

The specimen was peripheral blood. The sequence came from an older woman with acute or convalescent COVID-19. V and J are TRBV19 and TRBJ1-5; D gene unclear. CDR3 sequence (DNA): TGTGCCAGTAGTATATCCAACGCGGGGAGCAATCAGCCCCAGCATTTT. Translating gives CASSISNAGSNQPQHF.